A selection of T cell receptor beta chains follows, all from one sample in a study of technical replicates of blood from several donors. Profiled with immunoSEQ multiplex PCR; TCRdb holds only in-frame clones, not every one. The data contain roughly 80,000 clones, about 89% of them singletons. What was sequenced was T cells isolated from PBMCs. The receptors come from a human donor in good health. The CDR3 runs from the conserved cysteine through the conserved F or W. The D gene is left open where the match is weak. Clone size is given for some rows only: seen once, a few or many times, or a class if the clone is expanded.

clone size	J gene	D gene	V gene	CDR3 length	CDR3 DNA	CDR3 protein
NA	TRBJ1-1	NA	TRBV6-1	11	TGTGCCAGCAGAGCGAACACTGAAGCTTTCTTT	CASRANTEAFF
NA	TRBJ1-2	NA	TRBV5-4	15	TGTGCCAGCAGCCCAAACAGGGCGAGAAACTATGGCTACACCTTC	CASSPNRARNYGYTF
NA	TRBJ2-1	NA	TRBV6-1	16	TGTGCCAGCAGTGCTTATCAGGTTCGCTCCTACAATGAGCAGTTCTTC	CASSAYQVRSYNEQFF
NA	TRBJ1-5	TRBD1	TRBV29-1	13	TGCAGCGCTTCGGACAGGGCAAATCAGCCCCAGCATTTT	CSASDRANQPQHF
NA	TRBJ2-1	NA	TRBV7-9	14	TGTGCCAGCAGCCTGATCCGGGGAGACAATGAGCAGTTCTTC	CASSLIRGDNEQFF
NA	TRBJ2-1	TRBD2	TRBV9	16	TGTGCCAGCAGCGTAGTGCTAGCGGGAGGAGCTAATGAGCAGTTCTTC	CASSVVLAGGANEQFF
NA	TRBJ2-3	TRBD2	TRBV13	15	TGTGCCAGCAGCTTCCCGGGAGGGGGCACAGATACGCAGTATTTT	CASSFPGGGTDTQYF
NA	TRBJ2-1	TRBD2	TRBV6-1	14	TGTGCCAGCACTCGAGCGGGAGGGTACAATGAGCAGTTCTTC	CASTRAGGYNEQFF
NA	TRBJ2-7	TRBD2	TRBV5-8	13	TGTGCCAGCAGCTGGGACTACAACTACGAGCAGTACTTC	CASSWDYNYEQYF
few	TRBJ2-3	NA	TRBV7-2	13	TGTGCCAGCAGCCCGGCCGGGGCAGATACGCAGTATTTT	CASSPAGADTQYF
once	TRBJ1-1	NA	TRBV9	16	TGTGCCAGCAGCGCCTCAGACATGCAGGACAGCAGAAGAGCTTTCTTT	CASSASDMQDSRRAFF
NA	TRBJ2-3	NA	TRBV29-1	14	TGCAGCGTTGAAGCAGGGGCTGGCACAGATACGCAGTATTTT	CSVEAGAGTDTQYF
few	TRBJ1-1	NA	TRBV30	13	TGTGCCTGGAGTGAGTCAAGAAGGGAGGAAGCTTTCTTT	CAWSESRREEAFF
once	TRBJ2-3	NA	TRBV5-1	15	TGCGCCAGCAGCTTGGGATTCACTAGCACAGATACGCAGTATTTT	CASSLGFTSTDTQYF
NA	TRBJ2-3	NA	TRBV7-9	13	TGTGCCAGCAGCCCCGCCCTAGTGGATACGCAGTATTTT	CASSPALVDTQYF
few	TRBJ2-2	NA	TRBV5-1	16	TGCGCCAGCAGCTTGGCCCCGGGGTCGGGCACCGGGGAGCTGTTTTTT	CASSLAPGSGTGELFF
NA	TRBJ2-7	TRBD2	TRBV19	15	TGTGCCAGTAGTAGGGAGCGGGAGAAGTCCTACGAGCAGTACTTC	CASSREREKSYEQYF
NA	TRBJ2-5	TRBD1	TRBV13	16	TGTGCCAGCAGCTTCCGGGACAGGGGGCACCAAGAGACCCAGTACTTC	CASSFRDRGHQETQYF
NA	TRBJ2-3	TRBD2	TRBV7-3	17	TGTGCCAGCAGCCCTACGGGAGGAGCGGCCGGTATAGATACGCAGTATTTT	CASSPTGGAAGIDTQYF
NA	TRBJ1-1	TRBD1	TRBV9	14	TGTGCCAGCAGCGCCAGGACAGGGAACACTGAAGCTTTCTTT	CASSARTGNTEAFF
NA	TRBJ2-7	TRBD2	TRBV19	15	TGTGCCAGTAGCCCCCAGGGCGGGAGAATCTACGAGCAGTACTTC	CASSPQGGRIYEQYF
NA	TRBJ2-7	NA	TRBV5-4	13	TGTGCCAGCAGCTACGGCAGGGCCTACGAGCAGTACTTC	CASSYGRAYEQYF
NA	TRBJ2-7	TRBD2	TRBV11-2	15	TGTGCCAGCAGCGCAGCGGGAGGGGGCTCCTACGAGCAGTACTTC	CASSAAGGGSYEQYF
NA	TRBJ2-5	NA	TRBV4-1	17	TGCGCCAGCAGCCAAGAGGAGGACGTTTTATTACAAGAGACCCAGTACTTC	CASSQEEDVLLQETQYF
NA	TRBJ1-1	NA	TRBV25-1	17	TGTGCCAGCAGTGAATTTGGGGGGCTGGGAGGGTACACTGAAGCTTTCTTT	CASSEFGGLGGYTEAFF
NA	TRBJ1-5	NA	TRBV5-6	16	TGTGCCAGCAGCTCCCGGGTTGAATATAGCAATCAGCCCCAGCATTTT	CASSSRVEYSNQPQHF
NA	TRBJ2-1	TRBD2	TRBV4-1	17	TGCGCCAGCAGCCAAGGTCATTCCGGGACTAGCTACGCTGAGCAGTTCTTC	CASSQGHSGTSYAEQFF
NA	TRBJ2-4	TRBD1	TRBV5-8	13	TGTGCCAGCAGCATAACAGGGGCCAACATTCAGTACTTC	CASSITGANIQYF
NA	TRBJ2-5	TRBD1	TRBV30	16	TGTGCCTGGAGTGTTGGTTCCGGGACAGTTCAAGAGACCCAGTACTTC	CAWSVGSGTVQETQYF
few	TRBJ1-5	NA	TRBV28	13	TGTGCCAGCAGTTTGTACATTAATCAGCCCCAGCATTTT	CASSLYINQPQHF
NA	TRBJ1-1	NA	TRBV5-4	15	TGTGCCAGCAGCAATCCGGGACAATTGAACACTGAAGCTTTCTTT	CASSNPGQLNTEAFF
once	TRBJ1-5	NA	TRBV28	14	TGTGCCAGCAGTTTAGGGAGGGAGGTTCAGCCCCAGCATTTT	CASSLGREVQPQHF
NA	TRBJ2-3	TRBD2	TRBV10-1	16	TGCGCCAGCAGCCCGATTGAGCGGGAGGGTACAGATACGCAGTATTTT	CASSPIEREGTDTQYF
NA	TRBJ1-5	NA	TRBV4-3	15	TGCGCCAGCAGCCAAGAAGCGGAGGCCAATCAGCCCCAGCATTTT	CASSQEAEANQPQHF
NA	TRBJ1-1	TRBD1	TRBV5-6	14	TGTGCCAGCAGCTGGCAGGGGGTTAACACTGAAGCTTTCTTT	CASSWQGVNTEAFF
NA	TRBJ2-2	NA	TRBV7-9	16	TGTGCCAGCCAACCTGTGGCTAGCGCGAACACCGGGGAGCTGTTTTTT	CASQPVASANTGELFF
NA	TRBJ2-2	TRBD1	TRBV14	16	TGTGCCAGCAGCCGTACCGGGACAGGGGACACCGGGGAGCTGTTTTTT	CASSRTGTGDTGELFF
NA	TRBJ2-1	TRBD2	TRBV15	17	TGTGCCACCAGCAGATCGCGGCCGGGACTAGTCTACAATGAGCAGTTCTTC	CATSRSRPGLVYNEQFF
NA	TRBJ2-7	TRBD2	TRBV11-2	16	TGTGCCAGCAGTCCTCTAGCGGGGGGACTCTCCTACGAGCAGTACTTC	CASSPLAGGLSYEQYF
NA	TRBJ2-3	TRBD2	TRBV18	15	TGTGCCAGCTCAAGTGTGGCGGGAGGGCCAGATACGCAGTATTTT	CASSSVAGGPDTQYF
few	TRBJ1-5	NA	TRBV19	15	TGTGCCAGTAGTATCCGGGAACCGTCGAATCAGCCCCAGCATTTT	CASSIREPSNQPQHF